The T cell receptor beta chain under discussion was sequenced for a study of blood T cells in healthy people across ages. Next came a second PCR, run for about 6 to 11 cycles, which used a sample-barcoded 5' primer along with a J-beta primer mix. TCRdb used MiXCR to reprocess the 5' RACE reads, holding one entry per CDR3 protein. The sample includes 800,000 or so distinct CDR3 sequences, 20% to 25% of them seen just once. This CDR3 has 15 amino acids. Germline lookup yields CDR1 SGDLS and CDR2 YYNGEE. This clonotype turned up a few times. The sample also formed part of further work on T cells of mothers and their children. As that report states: The data showed no persistent microchimeric T cell clones.

The genes are TRBV9 and TRBJ2-5; possible D gene TRBD2, 5 bases. With the DNA end fitting TRBJ2-1 better, the J assignment may be wrong. The receptor's source is a boy between 10 and 17 years old in good health. The sequencing sample was made of blood. Here the CDR3 DNA reads TGTGCCAGCAGCGTAGATCCAGCGGAGTACAATGAGCAGTTCTTC. This codes for CASSVDPAEYNEQFF.